The T cell receptor (beta chain) under discussion was sequenced for a study of cytomegalovirus exposure and HLA in healthy donors. There are 16 residues in the CDR3. The V gene's germline CDR1 is SNHLY and CDR2 FYNNEI. The primer mix had 60 Vbeta and 13 Jbeta primers. Method: immunoSEQ multiplex PCR; TCRdb's copy keeps in-frame clones and lacks some. Of 110,000 to 150,000 clones in the sample, more than 70% were seen once. Remarks on this clone: Its specificity is unknown.

Overall study results and limits: Several V segments, TRBV6-2 and TRBV6-3 among them, could not be told apart and were dropped. In vitro checks showed that a few CMV-associated chains really do target CMV antigens.

Sequencing was done on a sample of PBMCs. The gene calls are TRBV2 and TRBJ2-5; 7 bases align to TRBD1. The closer fit of TRBJ2-7 to the DNA end suggests the J call may be wrong. The receptor was derived from a middle-aged woman in good health and CMV-seronegative. CDR3 residues: CASSEDGTEISYEQYF. CDR3 nucleotides: TGTGCCAGCAGTGAAGATGGGACAGAGATCTCCTACGAGCAGTACTTC.